The rows below give T cell receptor beta chains drawn from one sample of a study of PD-L1 blockade in urothelial cancer. Produced via immunoSEQ multiplex PCR; TCRdb's table is partial and in-frame only. The table includes about 130,000 clones, approximately 85% detected once. The material was PBMCs, obtained around atezolizumab (anti-PD-L1) treatment. Every receptor here comes from a man between 50 and 59 years old with urothelial cancer. CDR3s include the opening cysteine and the closing phenylalanine or tryptophan. A D gene is named only where the DNA matches it firmly. The size entry is marked missing in some rows and otherwise reads once, few, many or a size class.

V gene	clone size	J gene	D gene	CDR3 protein	CDR3 DNA
TRBV9	NA	TRBJ2-5	NA	CASSEGGQTQYF	TGTGCCAGCAGCGAAGGGGGACAGACCCAGTACTTC
TRBV28	NA	TRBJ2-3	TRBD2	CASSLYVTTSGRLKDTQYF	TGTGCCAGCAGTTTATACGTGACTACTAGCGGGAGGCTTAAAGATACGCAGTATTTT
TRBV28	NA	TRBJ1-6	TRBD1	CASSTDRVVGSYNSPLHF	TGTGCCAGCAGTACGGACAGGGTAGTCGGCTCCTATAATTCACCCCTCCACTTT
TRBV5-1	NA	TRBJ2-3	TRBD1	CASSLQTGGRGTDTQYF	TGCGCCAGCAGCTTACAGACAGGGGGTCGAGGAACAGATACGCAGTATTTT
TRBV30	NA	TRBJ1-4	NA	CAWRMTNRQKLFF	TGTGCCTGGAGGATGACAAATAGGCAAAAACTGTTTTTT
TRBV6-6	once	TRBJ1-5	NA	CASTQPPRDQPQHF	TGTGCCAGCACCCAACCCCCGCGGGATCAGCCCCAGCATTTT
TRBV6-5	NA	TRBJ1-6	TRBD1	CASSYFTGGHSPLHF	TGTGCCAGCAGTTACTTTACAGGGGGCCATTCACCCCTCCACTTT
TRBV28	NA	TRBJ2-2	TRBD2	CASSRAGANTGELFF	TGTGCCAGCAGCCGGGCGGGGGCGAACACCGGGGAGCTGTTTTTT
TRBV7-9	NA	TRBJ1-1	NA	CASSAKERVGTEAFF	TGTGCCAGCAGCGCCAAGGAACGGGTGGGTACTGAAGCTTTCTTT
TRBV27	NA	TRBJ1-2	TRBD1	CASSLSALMGQSVGYTF	TGTGCCAGCAGTTTATCGGCCCTAATGGGACAGTCAGTTGGCTACACCTTC
TRBV9	NA	TRBJ1-2	NA	CASSVGGSPVDGYTF	TGTGCCAGCAGCGTAGGAGGCAGCCCGGTTGATGGCTACACCTTC
TRBV4-1	once	TRBJ2-3	NA	CASSHNKGSQAKDTQYF	TGCGCCAGCAGCCACAATAAGGGTTCACAGGCCAAAGATACGCAGTATTTT
TRBV15	NA	TRBJ2-3	NA	CATSIPSYMGTQYF	TGTGCCACCAGCATCCCCTCGTATATGGGCACGCAGTATTTT
TRBV7-9	NA	TRBJ1-3	NA	CASSSGGAGNTIYF	TGTGCCAGCAGCTCAGGAGGGGCAGGAAACACCATATATTTT
TRBV28	once	TRBJ2-2	NA	CASRIRDTGELFF	TGTGCCAGCAGGATCAGGGACACCGGGGAGCTGTTTTTT